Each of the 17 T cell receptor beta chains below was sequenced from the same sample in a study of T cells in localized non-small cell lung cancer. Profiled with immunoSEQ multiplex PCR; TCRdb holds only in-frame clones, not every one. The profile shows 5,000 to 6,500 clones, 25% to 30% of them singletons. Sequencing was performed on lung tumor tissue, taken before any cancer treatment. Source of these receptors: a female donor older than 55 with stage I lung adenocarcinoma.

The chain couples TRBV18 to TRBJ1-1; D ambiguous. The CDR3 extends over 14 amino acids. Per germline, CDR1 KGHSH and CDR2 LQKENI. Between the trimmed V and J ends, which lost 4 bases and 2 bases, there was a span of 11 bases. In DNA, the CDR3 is TGTGCCAGCTCACGGGCAGAAGCCAACACTGAAGCTTTCTTT. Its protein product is CASSRAEANTEAFF. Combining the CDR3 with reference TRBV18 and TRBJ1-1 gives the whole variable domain NAGVMQNPRHLVRRRGQEARLRCSPMKGHSHVYWYRQLPEEGLKFMVYLQKENIIDESGMPKERFSAEFPKEGPSILRIQQVVRGDSAAYFCASSRAEANTEAFFGQGTRLTVV.

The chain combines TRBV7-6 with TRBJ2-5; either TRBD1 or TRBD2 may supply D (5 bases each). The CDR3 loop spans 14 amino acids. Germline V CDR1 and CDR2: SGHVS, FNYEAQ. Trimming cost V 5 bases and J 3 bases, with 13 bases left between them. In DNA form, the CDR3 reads TGTGCCAGCAGCGGGGGACGATCTGAAGAGACCCAGTACTTC. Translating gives CASSGGRSEETQYF.

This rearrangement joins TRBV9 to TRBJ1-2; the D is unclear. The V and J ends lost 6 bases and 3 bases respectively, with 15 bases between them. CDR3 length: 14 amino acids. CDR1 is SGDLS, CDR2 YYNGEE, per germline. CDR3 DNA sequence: TGTGCCAGCACCCTGAACACCCTCGACTATGGCTACACCTTC. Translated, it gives CASTLNTLDYGYTF.

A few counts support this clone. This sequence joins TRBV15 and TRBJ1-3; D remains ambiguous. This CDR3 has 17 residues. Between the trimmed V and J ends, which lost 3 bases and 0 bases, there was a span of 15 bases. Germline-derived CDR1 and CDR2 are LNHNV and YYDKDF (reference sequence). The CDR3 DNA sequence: TGTGCCACCAGCAGCTCTCTTATTGGGCACTCTGGAAACACCATATATTTT. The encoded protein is CATSSSLIGHSGNTIYF.

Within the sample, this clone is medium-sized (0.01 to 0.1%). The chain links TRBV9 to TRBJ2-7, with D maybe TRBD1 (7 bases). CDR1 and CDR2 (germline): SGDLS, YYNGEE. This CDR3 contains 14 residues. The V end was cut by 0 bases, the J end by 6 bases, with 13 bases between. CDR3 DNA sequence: TGTGCCAGCAGCGTAGAGGCAGGGGGACTCGAGCAGTACTTC. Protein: CASSVEAGGLEQYF.

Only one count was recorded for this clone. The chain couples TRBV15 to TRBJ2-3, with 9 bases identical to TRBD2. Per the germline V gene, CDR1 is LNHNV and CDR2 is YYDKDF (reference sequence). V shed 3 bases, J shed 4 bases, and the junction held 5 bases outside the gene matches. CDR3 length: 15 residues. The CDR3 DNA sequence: TGTGCCACCAGCAGCGGTAGCGGGGGTCCAGATACGCAGTATTTT. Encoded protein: CATSSGSGGPDTQYF.

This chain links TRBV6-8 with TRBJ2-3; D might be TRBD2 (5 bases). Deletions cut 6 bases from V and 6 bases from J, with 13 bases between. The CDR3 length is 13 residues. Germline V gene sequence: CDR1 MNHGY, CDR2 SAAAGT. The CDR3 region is CASSSRERDTQYF. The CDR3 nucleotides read TGTGCCAGCAGCTCTAGGGAGAGGGATACGCAGTATTTT.

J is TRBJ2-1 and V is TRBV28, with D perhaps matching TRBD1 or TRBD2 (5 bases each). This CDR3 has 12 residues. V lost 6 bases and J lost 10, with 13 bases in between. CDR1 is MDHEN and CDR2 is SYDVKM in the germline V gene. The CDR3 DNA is TGTGCCAGCAGCCCACGGGGCTGGGAGCAGTTCTTC. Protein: CASSPRGWEQFF.

CDR3 region: CASKGLVGQGQFF. CDR3 in DNA: TGTGCCAGTAAGGGACTAGTTGGCCAGGGGCAGTTCTTC. The gene calls are TRBV19 and TRBJ2-1, with 8 bases lining up with TRBD2. The CDR3 is made up of 13 amino acids. V was clipped by 7 bases and J by 12 bases; unmatched bases: 11. Germline loops: CDR1 LNHDA, CDR2 SQIVND (reference sequence).

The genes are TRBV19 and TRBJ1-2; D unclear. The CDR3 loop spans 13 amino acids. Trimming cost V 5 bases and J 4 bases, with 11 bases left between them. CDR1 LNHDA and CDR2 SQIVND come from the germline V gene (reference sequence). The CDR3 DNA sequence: TGTGCCAGTAGTGCGGACGGATCCTATGGCTACACCTTC. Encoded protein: CASSADGSYGYTF.

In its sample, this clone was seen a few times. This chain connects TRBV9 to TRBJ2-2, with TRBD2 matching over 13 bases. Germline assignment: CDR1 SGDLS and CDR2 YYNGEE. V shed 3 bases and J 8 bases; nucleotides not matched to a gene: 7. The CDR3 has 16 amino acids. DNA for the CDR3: TGTGCCAGCAGCGCTCGCGGACTAGCGGGAGATGGGGAGCTGTTTTTT. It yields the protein CASSARGLAGDGELFF.

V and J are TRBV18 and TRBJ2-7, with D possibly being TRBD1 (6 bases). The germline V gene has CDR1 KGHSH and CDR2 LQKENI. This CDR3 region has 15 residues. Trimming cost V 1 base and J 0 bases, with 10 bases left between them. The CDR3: CASSPRGTSSYEQYF. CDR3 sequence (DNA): TGTGCCAGCTCACCACGGGGGACATCCTCCTACGAGCAGTACTTC.

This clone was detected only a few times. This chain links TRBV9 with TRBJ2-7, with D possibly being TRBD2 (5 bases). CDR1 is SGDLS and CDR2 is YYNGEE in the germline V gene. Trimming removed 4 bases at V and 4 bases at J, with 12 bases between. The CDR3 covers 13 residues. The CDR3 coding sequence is TGTGCCAGCAGCCCCCTTGGGGAGTACGAGCAGTACTTC. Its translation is CASSPLGEYEQYF.

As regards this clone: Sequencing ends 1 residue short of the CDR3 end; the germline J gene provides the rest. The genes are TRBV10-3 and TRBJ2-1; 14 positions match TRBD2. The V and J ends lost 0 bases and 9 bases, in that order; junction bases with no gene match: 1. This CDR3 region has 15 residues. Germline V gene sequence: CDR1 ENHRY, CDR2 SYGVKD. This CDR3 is CAISESGLAGVEQFF. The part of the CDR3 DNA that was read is TGTGCCATCAGTGAGTCGGGACTAGCGGGAGTTGAGCAGTTC.

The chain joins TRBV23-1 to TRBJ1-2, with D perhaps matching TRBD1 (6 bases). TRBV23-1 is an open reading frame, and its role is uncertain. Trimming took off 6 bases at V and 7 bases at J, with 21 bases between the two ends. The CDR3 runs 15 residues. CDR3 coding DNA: TGCGCCAGCAGCCAAGATCGGCGGGGGCTGGCTGGCTACACCTTC. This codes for CASSQDRRGLAGYTF.

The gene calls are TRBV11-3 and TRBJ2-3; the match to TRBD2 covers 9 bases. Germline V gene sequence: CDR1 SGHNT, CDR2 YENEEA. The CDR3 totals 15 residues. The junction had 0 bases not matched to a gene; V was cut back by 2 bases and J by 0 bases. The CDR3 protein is CASSLTSGSTDTQYF. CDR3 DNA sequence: TGTGCCAGCAGCTTAACTAGCGGGAGCACAGATACGCAGTATTTT. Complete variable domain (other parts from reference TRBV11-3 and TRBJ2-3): EAGVVQSPRYKIIEKKQPVAFWCNPISGHNTLYWYLQNLGQGPELLIRYENEEAVDDSQLPKDRFSAERLKGVDSTLKIQPAELGDSAVYLCASSLTSGSTDTQYFGPGTRLTVL.

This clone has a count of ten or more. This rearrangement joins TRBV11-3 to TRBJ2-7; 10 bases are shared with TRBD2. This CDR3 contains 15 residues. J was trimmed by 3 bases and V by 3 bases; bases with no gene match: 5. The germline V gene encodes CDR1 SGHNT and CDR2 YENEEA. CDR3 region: CASSFGLAGVYEQYF. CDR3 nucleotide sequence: TGTGCCAGCAGCTTTGGCCTAGCGGGAGTCTACGAGCAGTACTTC.